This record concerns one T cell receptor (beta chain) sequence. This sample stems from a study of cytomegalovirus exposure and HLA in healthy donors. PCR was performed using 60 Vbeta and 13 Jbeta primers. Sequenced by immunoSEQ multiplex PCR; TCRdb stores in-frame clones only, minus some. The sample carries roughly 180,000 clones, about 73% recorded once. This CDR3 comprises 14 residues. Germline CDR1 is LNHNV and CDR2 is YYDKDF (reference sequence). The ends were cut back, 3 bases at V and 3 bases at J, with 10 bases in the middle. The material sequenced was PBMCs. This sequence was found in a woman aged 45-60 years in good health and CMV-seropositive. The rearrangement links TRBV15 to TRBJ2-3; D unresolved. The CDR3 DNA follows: TGTGCCACCAGCAGTCCCCGTTTAACAGATACGCAGTATTTT. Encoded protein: CATSSPRLTDTQYF.